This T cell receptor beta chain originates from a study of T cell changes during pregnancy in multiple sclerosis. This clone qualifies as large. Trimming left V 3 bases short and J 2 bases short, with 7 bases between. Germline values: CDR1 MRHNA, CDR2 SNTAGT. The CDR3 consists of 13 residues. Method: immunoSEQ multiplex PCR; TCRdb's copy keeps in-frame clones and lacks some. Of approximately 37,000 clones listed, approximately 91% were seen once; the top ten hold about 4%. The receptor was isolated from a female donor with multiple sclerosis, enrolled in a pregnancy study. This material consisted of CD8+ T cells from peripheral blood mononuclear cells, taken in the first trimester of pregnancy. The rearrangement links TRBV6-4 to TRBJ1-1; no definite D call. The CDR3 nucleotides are TGTGCCAGCAGTGATGAGGCTAACACTGAAGCTTTCTTT. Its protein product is CASSDEANTEAFF.